Sequencing of this T cell receptor beta chain was carried out in a study of OX40 agonist ivuxolimab in advanced cancers. Repertoires were generated with immunoSEQ multiplex PCR, while TCRdb's copy carries only in-frame clones and drops some. The table has 20,000 to 25,000 clones, around 82% seen once. V lost 0 bases and J 8 bases, leaving 9 bases between the germline ends. This CDR3 has 13 amino acids. Germline V CDR1 and CDR2: SGHKS, YYEKEE (reference sequence). This sample comprised CD4+ or CD8+ T cells sorted from blood, obtained in a trial of the OX40 agonist ivuxolimab. V gene TRBV5-5 combines with J gene TRBJ2-1; D unclear. This receptor was identified in an adult with an advanced solid tumor such as melanoma, head and neck, liver or kidney cancer. CDR3 DNA sequence: TGTGCCAGCAGCTTGGGTATTTCCTATGAGCAGTTCTTC. Amino acids: CASSLGISYEQFF. Supplemented by reference TRBV5-5 and TRBJ2-1, the full variable domain reads DAGVTQSPTHLIKTRGQQVTLRCSPISGHKSVSWYQQVLGQGPQFIFQYYEKEERGRGNFPDRFSARQFPNYSSELNVNALLLGDSALYLCASSLGISYEQFFGPGTRLTVL.